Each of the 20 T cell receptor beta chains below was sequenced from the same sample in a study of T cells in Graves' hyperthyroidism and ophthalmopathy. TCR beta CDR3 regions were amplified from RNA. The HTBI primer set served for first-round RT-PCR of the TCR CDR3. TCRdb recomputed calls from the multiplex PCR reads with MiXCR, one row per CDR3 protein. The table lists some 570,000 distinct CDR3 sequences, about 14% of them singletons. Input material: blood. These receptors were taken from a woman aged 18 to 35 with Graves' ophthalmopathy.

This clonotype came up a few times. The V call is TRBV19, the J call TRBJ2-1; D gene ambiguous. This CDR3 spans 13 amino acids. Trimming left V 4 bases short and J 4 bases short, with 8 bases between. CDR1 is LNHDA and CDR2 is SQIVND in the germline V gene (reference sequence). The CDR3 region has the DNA TGTGCCAGTAGTAAGGGCAGTTACAATGAGCAGTTCTTC. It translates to CASSKGSYNEQFF.

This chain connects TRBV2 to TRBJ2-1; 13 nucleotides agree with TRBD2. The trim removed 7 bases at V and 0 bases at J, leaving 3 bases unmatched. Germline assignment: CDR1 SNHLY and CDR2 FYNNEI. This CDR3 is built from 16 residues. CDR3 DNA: TGTGCCAGCAAAGGGACTAGCGGGACCTCCTACAATGAGCAGTTCTTC. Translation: CASKGTSGTSYNEQFF.

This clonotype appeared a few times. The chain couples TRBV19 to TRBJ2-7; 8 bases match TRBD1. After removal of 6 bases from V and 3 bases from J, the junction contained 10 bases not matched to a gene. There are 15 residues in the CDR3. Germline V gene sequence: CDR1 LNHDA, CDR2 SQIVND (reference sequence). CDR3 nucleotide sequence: TGTGCCAGTAGCGTCACAGGGGGTGAGCTCTACGAGCAGTACTTC. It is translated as CASSVTGGELYEQYF.

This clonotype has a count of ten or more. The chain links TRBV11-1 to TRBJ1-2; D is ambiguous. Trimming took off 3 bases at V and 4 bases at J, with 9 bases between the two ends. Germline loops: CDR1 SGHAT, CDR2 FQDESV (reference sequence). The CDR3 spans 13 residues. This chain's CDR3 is CASSFSPGYGYTF. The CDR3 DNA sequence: TGTGCCAGCAGCTTCTCGCCGGGCTATGGCTACACCTTC.

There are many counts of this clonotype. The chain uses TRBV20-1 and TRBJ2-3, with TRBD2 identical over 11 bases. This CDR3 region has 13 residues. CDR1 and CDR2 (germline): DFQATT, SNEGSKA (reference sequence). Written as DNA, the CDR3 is TGCGGTTGGACTAGCGGGAGCACAGATACGCAGTATTTT. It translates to CGWTSGSTDTQYF.

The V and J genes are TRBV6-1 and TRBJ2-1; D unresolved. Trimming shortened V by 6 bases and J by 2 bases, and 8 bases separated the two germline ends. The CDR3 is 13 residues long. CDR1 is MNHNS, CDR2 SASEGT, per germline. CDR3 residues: CASRPLAYNEQFF. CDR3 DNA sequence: TGTGCCAGCAGACCCCTGGCCTACAATGAGCAGTTCTTC.

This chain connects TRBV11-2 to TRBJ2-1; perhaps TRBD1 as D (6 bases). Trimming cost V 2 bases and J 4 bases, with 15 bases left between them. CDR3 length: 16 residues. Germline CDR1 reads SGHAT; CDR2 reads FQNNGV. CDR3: CASSLYAGTLYNEQFF. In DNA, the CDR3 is TGTGCCAGCAGCTTATACGCCGGGACACTTTACAATGAGCAGTTCTTC.

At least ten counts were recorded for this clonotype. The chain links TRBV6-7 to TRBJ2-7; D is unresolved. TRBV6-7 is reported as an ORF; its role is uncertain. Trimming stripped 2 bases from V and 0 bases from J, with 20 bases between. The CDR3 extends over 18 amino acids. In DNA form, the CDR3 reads TGTGCCAGCAGTTACGCCACCGGGCCCCGAAAAGGCTCCTACGAGCAGTACTTC. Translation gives CASSYATGPRKGSYEQYF.

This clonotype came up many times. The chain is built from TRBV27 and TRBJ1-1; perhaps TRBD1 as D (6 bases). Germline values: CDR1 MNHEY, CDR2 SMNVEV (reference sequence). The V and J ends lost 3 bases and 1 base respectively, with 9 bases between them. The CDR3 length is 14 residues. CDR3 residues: CASSFTGWNTEAFF. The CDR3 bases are TGTGCCAGCAGTTTTACAGGGTGGAACACTGAAGCTTTCTTT.

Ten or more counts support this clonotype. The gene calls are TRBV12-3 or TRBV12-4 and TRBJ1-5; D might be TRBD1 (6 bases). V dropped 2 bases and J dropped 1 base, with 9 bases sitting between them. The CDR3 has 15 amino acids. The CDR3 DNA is TGTGCCAGCAGTTTATCTGGACAGAGCAATCAGCCCCAGCATTTT. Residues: CASSLSGQSNQPQHF.

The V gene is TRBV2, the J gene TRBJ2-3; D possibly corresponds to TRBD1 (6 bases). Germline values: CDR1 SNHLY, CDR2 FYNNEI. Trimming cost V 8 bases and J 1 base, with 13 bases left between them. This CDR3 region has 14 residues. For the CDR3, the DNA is TGTGCCAGCCACACAGGGTACGGCACAGATACGCAGTATTTT. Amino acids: CASHTGYGTDTQYF.

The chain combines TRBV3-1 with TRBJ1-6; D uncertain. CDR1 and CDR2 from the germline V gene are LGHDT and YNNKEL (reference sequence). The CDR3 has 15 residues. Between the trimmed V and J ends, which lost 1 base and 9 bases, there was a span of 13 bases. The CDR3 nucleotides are TGTGCCAGCAGCCAAGGGCTTCGTAGCGGTTCACCCCTCCACTTT. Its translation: CASSQGLRSGSPLHF.

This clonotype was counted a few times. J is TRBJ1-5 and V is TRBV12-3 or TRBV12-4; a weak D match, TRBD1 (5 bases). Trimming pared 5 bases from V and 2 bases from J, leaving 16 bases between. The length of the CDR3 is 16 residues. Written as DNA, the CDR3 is TGTGCCAGCAGTCTGACTAGGACAAAGGGCAATCAGCCCCAGCATTTT. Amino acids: CASSLTRTKGNQPQHF.

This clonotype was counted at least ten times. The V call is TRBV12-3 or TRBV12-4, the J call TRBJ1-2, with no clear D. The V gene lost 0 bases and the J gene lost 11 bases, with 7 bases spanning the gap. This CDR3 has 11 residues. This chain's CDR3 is CASSLAGLYTF. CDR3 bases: TGTGCCAGCAGTTTAGCTGGGTTATACACCTTC.

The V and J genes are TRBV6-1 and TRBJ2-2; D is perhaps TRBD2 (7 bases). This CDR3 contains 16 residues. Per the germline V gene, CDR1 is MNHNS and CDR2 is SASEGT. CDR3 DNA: TGTGCGGGCGGAGGGGGGGGGGCCTGGAACACCGGGGAGCTGTTTTTT. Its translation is CAGGGGGAWNTGELFF.

The CDR3 nucleotides read TGTGCCAGCAGGCCCGGGACAGGGTCTCGGTATGGCTACACCTTC. This translates into CASRPGTGSRYGYTF. The chain employs TRBV12-3 or TRBV12-4 and TRBJ1-2; TRBD1 matches at 9 bases. The CDR3 has 15 amino acids. Trimming took 6 bases from V and 5 from J; bases not matched to a gene: 10.

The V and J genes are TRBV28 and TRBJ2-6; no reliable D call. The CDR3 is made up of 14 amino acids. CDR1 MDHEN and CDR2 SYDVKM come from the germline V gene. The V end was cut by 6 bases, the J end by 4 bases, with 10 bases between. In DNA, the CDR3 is TGTGCCAGCAGGGATCTGGACGGGGCCAACGTCCTGACTTTC. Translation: CASRDLDGANVLTF.

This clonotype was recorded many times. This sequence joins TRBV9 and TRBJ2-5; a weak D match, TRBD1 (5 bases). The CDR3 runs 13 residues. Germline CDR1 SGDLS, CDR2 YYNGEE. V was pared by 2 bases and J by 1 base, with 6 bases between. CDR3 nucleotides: TGTGCCAGCAGCGTTACAGGCCAAGAGACCCAGTACTTC. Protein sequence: CASSVTGQETQYF. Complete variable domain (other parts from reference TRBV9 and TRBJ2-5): DSGVTQTPKHLITATGQRVTLRCSPRSGDLSVYWYQQSLDQGLQFLIQYYNGEERAKGNILERFSAQQFPDLHSELNLSSLELGDSALYFCASSVTGQETQYFGPGTRLLVL.

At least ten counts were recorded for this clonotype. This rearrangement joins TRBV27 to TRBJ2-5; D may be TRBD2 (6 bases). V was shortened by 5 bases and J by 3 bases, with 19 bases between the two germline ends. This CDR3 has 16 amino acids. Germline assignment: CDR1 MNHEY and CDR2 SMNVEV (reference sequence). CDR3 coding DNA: TGTGCCAGCAGTCTCGGGACTGCCTTGTGGGAAGAGACCCAGTACTTC. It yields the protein CASSLGTALWEETQYF.

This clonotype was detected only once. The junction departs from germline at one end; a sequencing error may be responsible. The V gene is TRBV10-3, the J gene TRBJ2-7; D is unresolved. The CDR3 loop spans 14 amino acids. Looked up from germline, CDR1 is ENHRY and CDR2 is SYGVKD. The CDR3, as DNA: TGTGCCATCAGTCCAGACGCCTACTCCTACGAGCAGTGCTTC. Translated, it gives CAISPDAYSYEQCF.